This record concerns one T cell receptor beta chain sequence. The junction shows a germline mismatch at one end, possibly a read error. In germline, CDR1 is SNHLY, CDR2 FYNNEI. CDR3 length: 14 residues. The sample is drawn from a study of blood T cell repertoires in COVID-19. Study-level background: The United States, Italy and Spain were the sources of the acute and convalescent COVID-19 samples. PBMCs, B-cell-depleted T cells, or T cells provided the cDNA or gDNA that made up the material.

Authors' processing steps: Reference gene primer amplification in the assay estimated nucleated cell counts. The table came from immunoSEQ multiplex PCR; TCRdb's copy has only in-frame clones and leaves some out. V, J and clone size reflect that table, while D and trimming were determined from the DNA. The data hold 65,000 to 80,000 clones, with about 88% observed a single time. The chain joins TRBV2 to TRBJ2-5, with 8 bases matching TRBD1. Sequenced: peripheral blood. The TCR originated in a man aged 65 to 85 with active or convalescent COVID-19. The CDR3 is CASSLEGDRPPGDF. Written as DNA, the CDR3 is TGTGCCAGCAGTCTAGAGGGGGACAGGCCGCCGGGGGACTTC.